This TCR beta chain comes out of a study of T cells expressing NK-cell markers. With respect to this clonotype: Its specificity is unknown.

CDR3 length: 14 residues. Germline V CDR1 and CDR2: SGHRS, YFSETQ. Study conclusions and caveats: As a fraction of CD8+ T cells, dominant NKG2C+ clonotypes reached about 1.0-7.5% in 5 to 7 donors. Nothing established the HCMV specificity of expanded NKG2C+ T cell clones.

UMIs were included in TCR beta cDNA generated by 5'RACE template switching. TCRdb reanalyzed the 5' RACE reads, giving one entry per CDR3 protein sequence and no DNA. The sample data list 400,000 to 450,000 distinct CDR3 sequences. Specimen: blood T cells: a sorted CD56 or NKG2C T cell subset, CD4+ or CD8+ T cells, or bulk PBMC T cells (not recorded which). The sequence was collected from a woman between 18 and 75 years old in good health. The chain carries TRBV5-1 and TRBJ1-1. The CDR3 is CASSLFSGNTEAFF.